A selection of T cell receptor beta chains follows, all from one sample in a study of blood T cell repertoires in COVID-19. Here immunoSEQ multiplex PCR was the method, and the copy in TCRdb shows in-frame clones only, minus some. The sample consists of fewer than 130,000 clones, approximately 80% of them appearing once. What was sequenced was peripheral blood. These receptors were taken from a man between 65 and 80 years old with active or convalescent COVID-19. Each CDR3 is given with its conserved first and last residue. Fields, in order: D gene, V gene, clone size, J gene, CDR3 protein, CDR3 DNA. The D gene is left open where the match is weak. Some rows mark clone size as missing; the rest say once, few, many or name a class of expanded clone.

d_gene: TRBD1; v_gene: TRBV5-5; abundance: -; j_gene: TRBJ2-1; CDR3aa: CASSFFLTGGSYNEQFF; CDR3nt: TGTGCCAGCAGCTTTTTTTTGACAGGGGGTTCCTACAATGAGCAGTTCTTC
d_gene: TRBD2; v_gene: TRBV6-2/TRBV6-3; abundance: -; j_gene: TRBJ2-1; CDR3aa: CASSLPTSGSSYNEQFF; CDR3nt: TGTGCCAGCAGTCTACCGACTAGCGGGAGTTCCTACAATGAGCAGTTCTTC
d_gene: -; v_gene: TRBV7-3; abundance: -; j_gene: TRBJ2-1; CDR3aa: CASSLSATRINEQFF; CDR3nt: TGTGCCAGCAGCTTAAGTGCGACTCGAATCAATGAGCAGTTCTTC
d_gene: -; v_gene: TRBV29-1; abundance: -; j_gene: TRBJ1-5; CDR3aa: CSAQGSGGQPQHF; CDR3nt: TGCAGCGCCCAAGGGTCGGGGGGCCAGCCCCAGCATTTT
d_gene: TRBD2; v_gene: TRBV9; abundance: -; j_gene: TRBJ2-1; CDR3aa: CASSVGGDYNEQFF; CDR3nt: TGTGCCAGCAGCGTGGGAGGGGACTACAATGAGCAGTTCTTC
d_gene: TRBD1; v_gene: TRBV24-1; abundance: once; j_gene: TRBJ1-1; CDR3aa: CATPSLDREDTEAFF; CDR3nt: TGTGCCACCCCCTCATTGGACAGGGAGGACACTGAAGCTTTCTTT
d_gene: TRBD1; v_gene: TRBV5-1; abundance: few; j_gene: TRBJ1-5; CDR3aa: CASSLGTQGSNQPQHF; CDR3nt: TGCGCCAGCAGCTTGGGGACACAGGGGAGCAATCAGCCCCAGCATTTT
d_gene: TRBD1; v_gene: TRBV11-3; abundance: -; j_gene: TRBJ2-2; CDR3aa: CASSPGTGGTGELFF; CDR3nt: TGTGCCAGCAGCCCCGGGACAGGCGGCACCGGGGAGCTGTTTTTT
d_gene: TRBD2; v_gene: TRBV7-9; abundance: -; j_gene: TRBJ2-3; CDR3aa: CASSNSLGLAGKTDTQYF; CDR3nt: TGTGCCAGCAGCAACTCTTTGGGACTAGCTGGGAAAACAGATACGCAGTATTTT
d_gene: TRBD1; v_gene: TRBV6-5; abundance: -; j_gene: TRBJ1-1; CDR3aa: CASSYSTTGGYGAFF; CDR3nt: TGTGCCAGCAGTTACTCAACGACAGGGGGATATGGAGCTTTCTTT
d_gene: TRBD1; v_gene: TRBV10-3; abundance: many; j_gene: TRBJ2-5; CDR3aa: CAISRDREKETQYF; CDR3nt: TGTGCCATCAGCCGGGACAGGGAAAAAGAGACCCAGTACTTC
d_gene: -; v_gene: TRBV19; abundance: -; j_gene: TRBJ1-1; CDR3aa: CASKDQGFAEAFF; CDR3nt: TGTGCCAGTAAGGATCAGGGGTTCGCTGAAGCTTTCTTT
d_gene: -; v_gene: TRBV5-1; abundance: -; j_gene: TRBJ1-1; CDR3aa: CASSLREGVGTEAFF; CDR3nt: TGCGCCAGCAGCTTGAGGGAGGGGGTAGGAACTGAAGCTTTCTTT
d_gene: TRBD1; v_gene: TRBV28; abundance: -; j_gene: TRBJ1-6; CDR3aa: CASRRGQGIRGNSPLHF; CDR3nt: TGTGCCAGCAGGAGAGGACAGGGAATTCGTGGTAATTCACCCCTCCACTTT
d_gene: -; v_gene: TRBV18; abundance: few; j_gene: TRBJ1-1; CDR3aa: CASSPDTSLRGNTEAFF; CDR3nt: TGTGCCAGCTCACCGGACACCTCATTAAGAGGGAACACTGAAGCTTTCTTT
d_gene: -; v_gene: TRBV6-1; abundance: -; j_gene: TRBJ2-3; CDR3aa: CASSDWGRTDTQYF; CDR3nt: TGTGCCAGCAGTGATTGGGGGAGGACAGATACGCAGTATTTT
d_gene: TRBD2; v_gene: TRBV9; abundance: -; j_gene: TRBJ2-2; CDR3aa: CASSGTSQSGELFF; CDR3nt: TGTGCCAGCAGCGGGACTAGCCAGTCCGGGGAGCTGTTTTTT
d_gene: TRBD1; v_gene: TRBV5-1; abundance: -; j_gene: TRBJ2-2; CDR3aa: CASSLTGSLNTGELFF; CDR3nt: TGCGCCAGCAGCCTGACAGGGTCCTTGAACACCGGGGAGCTGTTTTTT
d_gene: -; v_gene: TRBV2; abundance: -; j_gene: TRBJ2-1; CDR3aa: CASSFIASVNEQFF; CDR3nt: TGTGCCAGCAGTTTTATCGCTAGCGTCAATGAGCAGTTCTTC
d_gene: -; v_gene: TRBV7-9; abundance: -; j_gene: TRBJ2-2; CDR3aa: CASSLGSGSVPGELFF; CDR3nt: TGTGCCAGCAGCTTAGGGTCCGGGAGCGTCCCCGGGGAGCTGTTTTTT
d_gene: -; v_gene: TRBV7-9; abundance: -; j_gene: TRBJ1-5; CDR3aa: CASSLAGGSQPQHF; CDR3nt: TGTGCCAGCAGCTTAGCCGGAGGCTCGCAGCCCCAGCATTTT
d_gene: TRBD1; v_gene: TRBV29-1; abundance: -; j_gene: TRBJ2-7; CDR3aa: CSVEGGTGVSEQYF; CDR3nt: TGCAGCGTTGAGGGGGGGACAGGGGTCAGCGAGCAGTACTTC
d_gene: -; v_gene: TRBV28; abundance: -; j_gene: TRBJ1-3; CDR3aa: CASAPGGQRGNTIYF; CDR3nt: TGTGCCAGCGCCCCGGGAGGCCAGAGGGGAAACACCATATATTTT
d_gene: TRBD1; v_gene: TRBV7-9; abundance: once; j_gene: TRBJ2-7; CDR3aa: CASSLGTGLNEQYF; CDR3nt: TGTGCCAGCAGCTTAGGGACAGGGTTGAACGAGCAGTACTTC
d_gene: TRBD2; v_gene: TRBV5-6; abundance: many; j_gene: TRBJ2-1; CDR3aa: CASSPGLAGARNEQFF; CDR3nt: TGTGCCAGCAGCCCCGGACTAGCGGGAGCTCGGAATGAGCAGTTCTTC
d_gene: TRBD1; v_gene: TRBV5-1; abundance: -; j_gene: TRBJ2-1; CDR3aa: CASSTDRNYNEQFF; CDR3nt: TGCGCCAGCAGCACGGACAGGAACTACAATGAGCAGTTCTTC
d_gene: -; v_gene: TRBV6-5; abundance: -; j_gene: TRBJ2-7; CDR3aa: CASRLTKRAYEQYF; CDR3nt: TGTGCCAGCAGGCTGACGAAGAGGGCCTACGAGCAGTACTTC
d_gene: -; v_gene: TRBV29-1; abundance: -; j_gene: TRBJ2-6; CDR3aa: CSVARSSGANVLTF; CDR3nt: TGCAGCGTGGCAAGGAGCTCTGGGGCCAACGTCCTGACTTTC
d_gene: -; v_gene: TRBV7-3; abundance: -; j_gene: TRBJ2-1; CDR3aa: CASSLDRSSYNEQFF; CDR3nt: TGTGCCAGCAGCTTAGACAGGAGCTCCTACAATGAGCAGTTCTTC
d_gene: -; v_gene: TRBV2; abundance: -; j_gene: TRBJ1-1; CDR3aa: CASSTHSGKAEAFF; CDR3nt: TGTGCCAGCAGCACTCACAGCGGTAAGGCTGAAGCTTTCTTT
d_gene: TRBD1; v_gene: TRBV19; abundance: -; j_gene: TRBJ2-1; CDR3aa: CASSTPGQGAYNEQFF; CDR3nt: TGTGCCAGTAGTACCCCAGGACAGGGGGCCTACAATGAGCAGTTCTTC
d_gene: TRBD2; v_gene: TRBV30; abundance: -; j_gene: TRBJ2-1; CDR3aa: CAWSVGGSSYNEQFF; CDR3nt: TGTGCCTGGAGTGTGGGCGGGAGTTCCTACAATGAGCAGTTCTTC
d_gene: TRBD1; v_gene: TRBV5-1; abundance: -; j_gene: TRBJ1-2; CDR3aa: CASSFLGQGRDAYGYTF; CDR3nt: TGCGCCAGCAGCTTTCTTGGACAGGGGAGGGACGCCTATGGCTACACCTTC
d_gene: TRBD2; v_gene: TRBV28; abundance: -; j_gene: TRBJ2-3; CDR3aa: CASSLKRLAGGGGTQYF; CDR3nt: TGTGCCAGCAGTTTGAAACGACTAGCGGGAGGAGGAGGTACGCAGTATTTT
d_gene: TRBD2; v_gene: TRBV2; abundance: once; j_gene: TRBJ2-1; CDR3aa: CASSGEIAGGEQFF; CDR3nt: TGTGCCAGCAGTGGTGAAATAGCGGGGGGTGAGCAGTTCTTC
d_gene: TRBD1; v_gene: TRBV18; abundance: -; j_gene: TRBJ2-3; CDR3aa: CASSPGQGNTDTQYF; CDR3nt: TGTGCCAGCTCTCCAGGACAGGGGAACACAGATACGCAGTATTTT
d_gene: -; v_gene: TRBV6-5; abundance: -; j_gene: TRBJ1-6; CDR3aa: CASRQQTGVSPLHF; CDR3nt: TGTGCCAGCAGGCAGCAAACAGGAGTTTCACCCCTCCACTTT
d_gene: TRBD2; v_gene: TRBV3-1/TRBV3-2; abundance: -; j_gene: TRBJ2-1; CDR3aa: CASSQDKLAGGYNEQFF; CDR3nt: TGTGCCAGCAGCCAAGATAAACTAGCGGGAGGTTATAATGAGCAGTTCTTC
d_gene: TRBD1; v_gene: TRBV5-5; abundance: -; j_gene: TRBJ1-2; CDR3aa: CASSLAATGLYYGYTF; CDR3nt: TGTGCCAGCAGCTTGGCCGCGACAGGGCTGTACTATGGCTACACCTTC
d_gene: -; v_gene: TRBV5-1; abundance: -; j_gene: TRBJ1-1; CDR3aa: CASSLATEFTEAFF; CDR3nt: TGCGCCAGCAGCTTGGCTACAGAATTCACTGAAGCTTTCTTT
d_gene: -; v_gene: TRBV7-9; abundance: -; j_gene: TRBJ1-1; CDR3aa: CASSLEAGMNTEAFF; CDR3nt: TGTGCCAGCAGCTTAGAAGCGGGCATGAACACTGAAGCTTTCTTT
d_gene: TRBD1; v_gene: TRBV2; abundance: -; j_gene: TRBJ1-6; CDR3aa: CASTLDRGGSPLHF; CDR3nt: TGTGCCAGCACCCTGGACAGGGGGGGTTCACCTCTCCACTTT